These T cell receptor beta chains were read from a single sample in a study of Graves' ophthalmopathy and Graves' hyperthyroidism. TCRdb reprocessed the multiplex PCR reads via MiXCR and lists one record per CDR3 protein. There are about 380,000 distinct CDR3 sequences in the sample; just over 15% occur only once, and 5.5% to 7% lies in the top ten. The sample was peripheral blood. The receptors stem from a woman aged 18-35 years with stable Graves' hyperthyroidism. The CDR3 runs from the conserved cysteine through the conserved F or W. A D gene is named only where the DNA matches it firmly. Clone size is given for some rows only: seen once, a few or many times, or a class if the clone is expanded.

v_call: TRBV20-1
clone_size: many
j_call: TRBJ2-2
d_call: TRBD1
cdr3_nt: TGCAGTGCGAAGGACAGGGGAAACACCGGGGAGCTGTTTTTT
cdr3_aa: CSAKDRGNTGELFF

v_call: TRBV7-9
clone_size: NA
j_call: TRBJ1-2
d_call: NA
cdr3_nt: TGTGCCAGCAGCTTAGCATCCGGGGCGAATGGCTACACCTTC
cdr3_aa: CASSLASGANGYTF

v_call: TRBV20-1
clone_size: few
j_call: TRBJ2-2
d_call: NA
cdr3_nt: TGCAGTGCCCTTGGACCGGCGGGCACCGGGGAGCTGTTTTTT
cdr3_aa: CSALGPAGTGELFF

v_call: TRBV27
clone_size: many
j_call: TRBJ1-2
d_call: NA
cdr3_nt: TGTGCCAGCAGTCCTAGGGGGAACTATGGCTACACCTTC
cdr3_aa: CASSPRGNYGYTF

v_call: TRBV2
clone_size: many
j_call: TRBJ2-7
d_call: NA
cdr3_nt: TGTGCCAGCAGATCGACAGGACTCTACGAGCAGTACTTC
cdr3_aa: CASRSTGLYEQYF

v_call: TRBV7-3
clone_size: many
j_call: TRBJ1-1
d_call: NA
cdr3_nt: TGTGCCAGCAGCTTCATTCCGGACGGGCGGAACACTGAAGCTTTCTTT
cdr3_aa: CASSFIPDGRNTEAFF

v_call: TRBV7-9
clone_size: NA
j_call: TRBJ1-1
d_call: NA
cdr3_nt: TGTGCCAGCAGCTTAATGGGTAGGGCGCCGGCTTTCTTT
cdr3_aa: CASSLMGRAPAFF

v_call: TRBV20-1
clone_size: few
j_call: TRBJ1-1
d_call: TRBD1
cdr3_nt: TGCAGTGCTAGGGGACAGGGGGACACTGAAGCTTTCTTT
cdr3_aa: CSARGQGDTEAFF

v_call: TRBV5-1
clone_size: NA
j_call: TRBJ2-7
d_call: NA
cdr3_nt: TGCGCCAGCAGCTCCCGGCCCTCCTACGAGCAGTACTTC
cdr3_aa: CASSSRPSYEQYF

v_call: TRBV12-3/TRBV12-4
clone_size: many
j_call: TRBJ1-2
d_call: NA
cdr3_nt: TGTGCCAGCAGTTTAGCGCAAGACAGATGGGTCTATGGCTACACCTTC
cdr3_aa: CASSLAQDRWVYGYTF

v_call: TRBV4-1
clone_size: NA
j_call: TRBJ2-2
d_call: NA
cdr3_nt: TGCGCCAGCAGCCATCTGACGGTCCCGAACACCGGGGAGCTGTTTTTT
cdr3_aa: CASSHLTVPNTGELFF

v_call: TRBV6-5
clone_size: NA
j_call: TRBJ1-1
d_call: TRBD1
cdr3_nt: TGTGCCAGCAGTTTTACAGGGGTCAGCACTGAAGCTTTCTTT
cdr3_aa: CASSFTGVSTEAFF

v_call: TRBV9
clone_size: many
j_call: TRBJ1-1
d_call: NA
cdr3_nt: TGTGCCAGCAGCGTAGAAGGGTCTGTGAACACTGAAGCTTTCTTT
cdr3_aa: CASSVEGSVNTEAFF

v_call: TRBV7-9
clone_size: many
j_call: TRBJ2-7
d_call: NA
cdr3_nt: TGTGCCAGCAGCTTGTGGGGCCTCGAGCAGTACTTC
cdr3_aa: CASSLWGLEQYF

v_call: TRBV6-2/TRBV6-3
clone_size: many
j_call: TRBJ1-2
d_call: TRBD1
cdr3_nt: TGTGCCAGCAGAGAAACAGGGGGCGCCTATGGCTACACCTTC
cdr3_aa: CASRETGGAYGYTF

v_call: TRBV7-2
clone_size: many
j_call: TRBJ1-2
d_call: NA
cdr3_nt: TGTGCCAGCAGCGTTAGGGCCGACAGCTGGCTCTATGGCTACACCTTC
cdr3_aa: CASSVRADSWLYGYTF

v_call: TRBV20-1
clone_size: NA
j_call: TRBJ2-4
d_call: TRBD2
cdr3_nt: TGCAGTGCTAAAGTTCTAGCGGGGCAGACCGATCCGTCGTACTTC
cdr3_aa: CSAKVLAGQTDPSYF

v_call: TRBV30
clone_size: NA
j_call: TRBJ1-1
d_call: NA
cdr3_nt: TGTGCCTGGACTGGGCAGACGAACACTGAAGCTTTCTTT
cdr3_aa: CAWTGQTNTEAFF

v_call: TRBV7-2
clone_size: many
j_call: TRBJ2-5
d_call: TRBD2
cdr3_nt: TGTGCCAGCAGCTTAGCTAGCGGGGGGGCCGAGACCCAGTACTTC
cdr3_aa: CASSLASGGAETQYF